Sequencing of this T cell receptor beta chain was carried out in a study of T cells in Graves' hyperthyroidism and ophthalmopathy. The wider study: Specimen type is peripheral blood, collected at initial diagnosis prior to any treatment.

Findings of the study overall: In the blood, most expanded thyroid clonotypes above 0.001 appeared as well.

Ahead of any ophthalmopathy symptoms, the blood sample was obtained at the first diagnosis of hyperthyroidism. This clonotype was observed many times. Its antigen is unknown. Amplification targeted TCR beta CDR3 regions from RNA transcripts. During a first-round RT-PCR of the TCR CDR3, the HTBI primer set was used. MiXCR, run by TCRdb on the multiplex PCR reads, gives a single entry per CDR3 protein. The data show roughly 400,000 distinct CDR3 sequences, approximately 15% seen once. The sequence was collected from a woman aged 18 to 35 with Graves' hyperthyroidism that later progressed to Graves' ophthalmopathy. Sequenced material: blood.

The CDR3 sequence: CASIQQGTMNTEAFF. The CDR3 coding sequence is TGTGCCAGCATCCAACAAGGCACCATGAACACTGAAGCTTTCTTT. The chain employs TRBV11-2 and TRBJ1-1; D unresolved. CDR3 size: 15 residues. Trimming pared 7 bases from V and 0 bases from J, leaving 15 bases between. The germline V gene has CDR1 SGHAT and CDR2 FQNNGV.